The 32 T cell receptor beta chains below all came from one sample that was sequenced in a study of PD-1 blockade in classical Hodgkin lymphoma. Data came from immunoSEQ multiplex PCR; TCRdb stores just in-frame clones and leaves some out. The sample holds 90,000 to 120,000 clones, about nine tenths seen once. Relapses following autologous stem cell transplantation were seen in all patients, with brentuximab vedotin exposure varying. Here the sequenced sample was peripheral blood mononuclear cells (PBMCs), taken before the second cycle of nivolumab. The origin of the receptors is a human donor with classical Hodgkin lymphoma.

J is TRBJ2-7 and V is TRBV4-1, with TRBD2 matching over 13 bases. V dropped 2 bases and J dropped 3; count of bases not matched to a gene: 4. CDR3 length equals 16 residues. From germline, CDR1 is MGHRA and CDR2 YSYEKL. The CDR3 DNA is TGCGCCAGCAGCCAACTACTAGCGGGAGGGCACTACGAGCAGTACTTC. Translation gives CASSQLLAGGHYEQYF.

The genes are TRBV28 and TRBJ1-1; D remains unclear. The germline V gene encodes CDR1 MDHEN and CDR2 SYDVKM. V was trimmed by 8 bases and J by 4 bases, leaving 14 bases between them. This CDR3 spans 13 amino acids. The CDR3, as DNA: TGTGCCAGCCTCCCACAGCTGCGCACTGAAGCTTTCTTT. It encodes CASLPQLRTEAFF.

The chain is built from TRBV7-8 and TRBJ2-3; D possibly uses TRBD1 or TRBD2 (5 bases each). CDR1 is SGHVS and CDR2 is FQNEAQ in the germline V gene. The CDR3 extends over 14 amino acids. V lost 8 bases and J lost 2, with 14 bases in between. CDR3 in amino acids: CASGTGSNTDTQYF. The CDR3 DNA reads TGTGCCAGCGGGACGGGGAGTAACACAGATACGCAGTATTTT.

DNA for the CDR3: TGTGCCAGCTCGAAGCTCGGGACAGGGGGCATAGATACGCAGTATTTT. Translation: CASSKLGTGGIDTQYF. This chain connects TRBV2 to TRBJ2-3; TRBD1 aligns across 12 bases. The V gene's germline CDR1 is SNHLY and CDR2 FYNNEI. This CDR3 has 16 residues. Germline trimming cut 8 bases from V and 5 bases from J; bases unmatched to any gene: 11.

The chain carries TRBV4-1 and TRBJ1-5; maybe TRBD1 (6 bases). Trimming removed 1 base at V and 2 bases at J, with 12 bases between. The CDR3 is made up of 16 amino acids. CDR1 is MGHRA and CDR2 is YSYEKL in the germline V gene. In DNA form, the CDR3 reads TGCGCCAGCAGCCAAGTAGAAGGGGGGGGCAATCAGCCCCAGCATTTT. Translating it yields CASSQVEGGGNQPQHF.

The CDR3 DNA sequence: TGTGCCAGCAGTTTGTACAGGGGGTTGGAGCAGTACTTC. This encodes CASSLYRGLEQYF. This chain joins TRBV27 and TRBJ2-7; 8 bases match TRBD1. With 3 bases clipped from V and 7 bases from J, the junction kept 5 bases outside the gene matches. The CDR3 has 13 amino acids. Per germline, CDR1 MNHEY and CDR2 SMNVEV (reference sequence).

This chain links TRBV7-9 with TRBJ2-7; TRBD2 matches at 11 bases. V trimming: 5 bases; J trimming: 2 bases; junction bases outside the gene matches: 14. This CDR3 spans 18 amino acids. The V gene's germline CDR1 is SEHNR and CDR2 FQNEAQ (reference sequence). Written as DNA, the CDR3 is TGTGCCAGCAGCGGTGGTAACATCCCGGGACTAGCGGCCTACGAGCAGTACTTC. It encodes CASSGGNIPGLAAYEQYF.

For the CDR3, the DNA is TGTGCCTCCGGGACAGGGAATTTGAGCAATCAGCCCCAGCATTTT. It codes for CASGTGNLSNQPQHF. The V gene is TRBV19, the J gene TRBJ1-5; 9 positions match TRBD1. V dropped 11 bases and J dropped 1; count of bases not matched to a gene: 9. The CDR3 is 15 residues long. CDR1 and CDR2 (germline): LNHDA, SQIVND (reference sequence).

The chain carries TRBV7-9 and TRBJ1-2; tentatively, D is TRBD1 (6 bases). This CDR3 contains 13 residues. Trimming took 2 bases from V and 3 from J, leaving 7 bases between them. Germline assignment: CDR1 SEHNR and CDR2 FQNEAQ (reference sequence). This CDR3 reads CASSLRTDYGYTF. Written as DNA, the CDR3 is TGTGCCAGCAGCTTACGGACAGACTATGGCTACACCTTC.

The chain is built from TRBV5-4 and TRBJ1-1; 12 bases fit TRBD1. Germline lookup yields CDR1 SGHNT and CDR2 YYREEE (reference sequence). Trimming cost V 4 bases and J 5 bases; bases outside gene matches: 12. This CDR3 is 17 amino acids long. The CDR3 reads CASSIPGQGARKTEAFF. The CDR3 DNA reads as TGTGCCAGCAGCATTCCGGGACAGGGGGCGAGAAAGACTGAAGCTTTCTTT.

The CDR3 is CASRTANTEAFF. CDR3 nucleotides: TGCGCCAGCAGGACGGCGAACACTGAAGCTTTCTTT. The chain employs TRBV5-1 and TRBJ1-1; D call uncertain. Trimming took 5 bases from V and 1 from J, leaving 6 bases between them. The V gene's germline CDR1 is SGHRS and CDR2 YFSETQ. This CDR3 has 12 amino acids.

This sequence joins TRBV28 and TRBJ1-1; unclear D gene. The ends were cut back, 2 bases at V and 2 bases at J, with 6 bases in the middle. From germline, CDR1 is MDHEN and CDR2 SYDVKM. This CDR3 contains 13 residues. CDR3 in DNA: TGTGCCAGCAGTTTAGAAATAAACACTGAAGCTTTCTTT. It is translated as CASSLEINTEAFF. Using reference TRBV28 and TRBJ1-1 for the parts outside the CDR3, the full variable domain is DVKVTQSSRYLVKRTGEKVFLECVQDMDHENMFWYRQDPGLGLRLIYFSYDVKMKEKGDIPEGYSVSREKKERFSLILESASTNQTSMYLCASSLEINTEAFFGQGTRLTVV.

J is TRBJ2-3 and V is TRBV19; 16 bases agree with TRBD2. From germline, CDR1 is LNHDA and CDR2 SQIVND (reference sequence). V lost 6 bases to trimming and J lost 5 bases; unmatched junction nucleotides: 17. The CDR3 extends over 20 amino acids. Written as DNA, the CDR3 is TGTGCCAGTAGCACCCCTCCCGGGACTAGCGGGAGGGCCGGTAGAGATACGCAGTATTTT. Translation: CASSTPPGTSGRAGRDTQYF.

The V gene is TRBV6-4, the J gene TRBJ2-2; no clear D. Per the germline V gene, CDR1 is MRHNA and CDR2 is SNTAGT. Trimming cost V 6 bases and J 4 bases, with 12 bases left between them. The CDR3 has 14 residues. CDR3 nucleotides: TGTGCCAGCAGGGCGGCAGCTGGCACCGGGGAGCTGTTTTTT. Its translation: CASRAAAGTGELFF.

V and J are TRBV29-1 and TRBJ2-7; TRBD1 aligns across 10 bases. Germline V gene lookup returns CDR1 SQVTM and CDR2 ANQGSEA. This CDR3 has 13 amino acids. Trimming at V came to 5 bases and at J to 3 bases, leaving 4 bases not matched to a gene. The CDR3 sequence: CSVLGDRGYEQYF. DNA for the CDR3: TGCAGCGTTCTGGGGGACAGGGGCTACGAGCAGTACTTC.

CDR3 sequence reads: CASSLAGSGELFF. The CDR3 DNA reads as TGTGCCAGCAGCTTAGCGGGAAGCGGGGAGCTGTTTTTT. The J gene is TRBJ2-2, the V gene TRBV7-2; no definite D call. The CDR3 extends over 13 amino acids. The V gene's germline CDR1 is SGHTA and CDR2 FQGNSA. Trimming stripped 0 bases from V and 7 bases from J, with 6 bases between.

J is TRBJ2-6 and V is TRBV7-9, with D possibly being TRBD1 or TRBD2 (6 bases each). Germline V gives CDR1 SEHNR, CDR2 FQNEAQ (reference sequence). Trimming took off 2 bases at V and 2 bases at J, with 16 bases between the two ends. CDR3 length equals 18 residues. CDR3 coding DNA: TGTGCCAGCAGCTTACGGGGGCAAAGAACAGCTGGGGCCAACGTCCTGACTTTC. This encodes CASSLRGQRTAGANVLTF.

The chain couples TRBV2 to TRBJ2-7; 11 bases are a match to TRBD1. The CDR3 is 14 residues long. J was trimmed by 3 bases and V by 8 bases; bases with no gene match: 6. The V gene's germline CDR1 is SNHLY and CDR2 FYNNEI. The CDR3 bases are TGTGCCAGCTCTTCCGGGACAGGGGGCTACGAGCAGTACTTC. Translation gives CASSSGTGGYEQYF. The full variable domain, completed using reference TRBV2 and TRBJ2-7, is EPEVTQTPSHQVTQMGQEVILRCVPISNHLYFYWYRQILGQKVEFLVSFYNNEISEKSEIFDDQFSVERPDGSNFTLKIRSTKLEDSAMYFCASSSGTGGYEQYFGPGTRLTVT.

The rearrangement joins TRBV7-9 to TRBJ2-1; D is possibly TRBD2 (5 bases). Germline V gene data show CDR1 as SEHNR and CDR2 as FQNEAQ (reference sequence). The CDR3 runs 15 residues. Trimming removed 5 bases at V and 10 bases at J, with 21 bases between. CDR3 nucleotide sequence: TGTGCCAGCAGCCCCGCACGGGGAACCTGGATGGAGCAGTTCTTC. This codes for CASSPARGTWMEQFF.

The CDR3 coding sequence is TGTGCCAGCAGCTTGTACGGGGACAACCGTAACTATGGCTACACCTTC. This translates into CASSLYGDNRNYGYTF. V usage is TRBV5-8 and J usage is TRBJ1-2; D is perhaps TRBD1 (6 bases). Deletions cut 1 base from V and 1 base from J, with 14 bases between. The CDR3 has 16 amino acids. CDR1 and CDR2 from the germline V gene are SGHTS and YDEGEE.

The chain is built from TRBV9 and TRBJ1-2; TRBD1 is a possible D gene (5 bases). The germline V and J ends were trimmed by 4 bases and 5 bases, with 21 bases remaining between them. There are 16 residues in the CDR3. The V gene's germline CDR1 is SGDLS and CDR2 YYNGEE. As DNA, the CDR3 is TGTGCCAGCAGCCCAAATCGGGGGGGATCTGGGTATGGCTACACCTTC. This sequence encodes CASSPNRGGSGYGYTF.

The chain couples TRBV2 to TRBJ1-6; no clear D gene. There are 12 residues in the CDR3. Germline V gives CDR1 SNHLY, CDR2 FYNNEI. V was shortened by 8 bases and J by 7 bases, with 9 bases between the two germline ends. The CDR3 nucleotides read TGTGCCAGCGCGCGTACAAATTCACCCCTCCACTTT. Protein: CASARTNSPLHF.

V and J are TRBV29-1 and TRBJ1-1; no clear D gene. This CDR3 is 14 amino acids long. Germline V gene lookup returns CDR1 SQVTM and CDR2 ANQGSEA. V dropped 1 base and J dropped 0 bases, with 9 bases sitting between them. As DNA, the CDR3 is TGCAGCGTTGAAGGGGGTAGTTTGAACACTGAAGCTTTCTTT. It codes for CSVEGGSLNTEAFF.

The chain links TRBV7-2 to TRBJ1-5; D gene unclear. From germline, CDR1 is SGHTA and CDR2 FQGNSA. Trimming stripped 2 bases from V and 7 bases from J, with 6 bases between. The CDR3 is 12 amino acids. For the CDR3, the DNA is TGTGCCAGCAGCTTACCTGGGCAGCCCCAGCATTTT. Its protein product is CASSLPGQPQHF.

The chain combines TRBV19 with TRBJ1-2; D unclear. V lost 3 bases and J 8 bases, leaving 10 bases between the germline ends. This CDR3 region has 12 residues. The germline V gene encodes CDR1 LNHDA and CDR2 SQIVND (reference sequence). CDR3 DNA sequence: TGTGCCAGTAGTATTGCCCGAGGGGGCTACACCTTC. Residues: CASSIARGGYTF.

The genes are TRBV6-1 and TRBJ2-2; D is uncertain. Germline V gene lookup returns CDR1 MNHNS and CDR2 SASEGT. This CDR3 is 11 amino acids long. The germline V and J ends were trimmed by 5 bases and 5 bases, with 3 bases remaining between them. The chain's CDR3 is CASSMTGELFF. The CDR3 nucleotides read TGTGCCAGCAGTATGACCGGGGAGCTGTTTTTT.

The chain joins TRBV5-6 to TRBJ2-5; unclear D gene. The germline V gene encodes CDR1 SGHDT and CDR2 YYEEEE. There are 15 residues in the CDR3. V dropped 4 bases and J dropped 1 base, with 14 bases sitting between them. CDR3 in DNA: TGTGCCAGCAGCCCTCCGGAGACGGCCCAAGAGACCCAGTACTTC. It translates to CASSPPETAQETQYF.

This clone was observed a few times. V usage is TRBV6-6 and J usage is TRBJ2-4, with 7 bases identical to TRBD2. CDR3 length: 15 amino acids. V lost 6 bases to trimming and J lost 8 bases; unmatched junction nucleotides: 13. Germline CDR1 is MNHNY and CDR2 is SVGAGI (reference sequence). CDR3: CASRPPGLPRDIQYF. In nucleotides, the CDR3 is TGTGCCAGCAGGCCTCCGGGACTACCTAGGGACATTCAGTACTTC.

The CDR3: CASRRWQSSGNTIYF. DNA of the CDR3: TGTGCCAGCAGAAGGTGGCAGAGCTCTGGAAACACCATATATTTT. The chain links TRBV6-4 to TRBJ1-3; D uncertain. CDR1 is MRHNA, CDR2 SNTAGT, per germline. Trimming left V 6 bases short and J 0 bases short, with 12 bases between. This CDR3 spans 15 amino acids.

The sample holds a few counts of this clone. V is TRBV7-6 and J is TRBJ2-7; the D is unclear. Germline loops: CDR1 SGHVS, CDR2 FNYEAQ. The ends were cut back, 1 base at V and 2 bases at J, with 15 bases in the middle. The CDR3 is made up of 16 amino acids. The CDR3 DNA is TGTGCCAGCAGCTTAGGCGGTCCCAATTCTCCCTACGAGCAGTACTTC. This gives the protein CASSLGGPNSPYEQYF.

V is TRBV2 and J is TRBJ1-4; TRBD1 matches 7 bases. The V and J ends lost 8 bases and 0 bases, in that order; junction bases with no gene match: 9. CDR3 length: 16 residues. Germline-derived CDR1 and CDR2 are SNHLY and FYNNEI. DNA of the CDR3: TGTGCCAGCGGAAGCAGGGGGAGGGCAACTAATGAAAAACTGTTTTTT. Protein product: CASGSRGRATNEKLFF.

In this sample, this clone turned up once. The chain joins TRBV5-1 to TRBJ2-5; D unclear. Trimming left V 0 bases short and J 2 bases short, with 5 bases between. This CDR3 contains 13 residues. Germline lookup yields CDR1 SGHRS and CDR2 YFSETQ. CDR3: CASSLGQQETQYF. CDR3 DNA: TGCGCCAGCAGCTTGGGGCAACAAGAGACCCAGTACTTC.